The 27 T cell receptor beta chains given below trace back to one sample, sequenced in a study of long-term antiretroviral therapy in people with HIV. The immunoSEQ assay was v3.0, run at survey level. Libraries were prepared by immunoSEQ multiplex PCR; TCRdb keeps only in-frame clonotypes and omits some of them. The sample gives 20,000 to 25,000 clones, around 83% of which show up once; less than 25% is in the top ten. Sequences were derived from unsorted PBMCs, sampled 0.4 years after starting antiretroviral therapy. These receptors were taken from a man aged 45-65 years with HIV.

The V and J genes are TRBV19 and TRBJ1-4, with D maybe TRBD1 (5 bases). Germline CDR1 LNHDA, CDR2 SQIVND (reference sequence). The CDR3 extends over 12 amino acids. The V end lost 2 bases, the J end lost 8 bases, and 6 bases lay between the germline ends. For the CDR3, the DNA is TGTGCCAGTAGTATACGGGGGGAAAAACTGTTTTTT. Translated: CASSIRGEKLFF.

V usage is TRBV5-3 and J usage is TRBJ2-7; 8 bases fit TRBD1. TRBV5-3 is labeled an ORF, and its function is uncertain. After removal of 5 bases from V and 2 bases from J, the junction contained 12 bases not matched to a gene. The CDR3 loop spans 16 amino acids. This CDR3 is CARRTRRGQGTYEQYF. CDR3 nucleotides: TGTGCCAGAAGGACAAGGCGAGGACAGGGAACCTACGAGCAGTACTTC.

This clone has a handful of counts. The junction differs from germline at one of its ends, possibly a read error. The V gene is TRBV10-3, the J gene TRBJ2-7, with D unresolved. The CDR3 has 12 residues. The germline V gene encodes CDR1 ENHRY and CDR2 SYGVKD. For the CDR3, the DNA is TGTGCCATCAGTGCAGAGCGCCAATATTTCTTCTTC. Translating it yields CAISAERQYFFF.

The CDR3 spells CASSGGTPAYEQYF. Written as DNA, the CDR3 is TGTGCCAGCAGCGGCGGAACACCTGCCTACGAGCAGTACTTC. This chain joins TRBV9 and TRBJ2-7; D unclear. Per the germline V gene, CDR1 is SGDLS and CDR2 is YYNGEE. Deletions cut 3 bases from V and 2 bases from J, with 12 bases between. This CDR3 is 14 amino acids long. The full variable domain, completed using reference TRBV9 and TRBJ2-7, is DSGVTQTPKHLITATGQRVTLRCSPRSGDLSVYWYQQSLDQGLQFLIQYYNGEERAKGNILERFSAQQFPDLHSELNLSSLELGDSALYFCASSGGTPAYEQYFGPGTRLTVT.

V is TRBV28 and J is TRBJ1-6; 7 positions match TRBD1. CDR3 length equals 14 residues. V shed 10 bases and J 7 bases; nucleotides not matched to a gene: 10. Germline lookup yields CDR1 MDHEN and CDR2 SYDVKM. CDR3 sequence reads: CATTSETGNSPLHF. The CDR3 region has the DNA TGTGCCACTACCTCCGAGACAGGGAATTCACCCCTCCACTTT.

The rearrangement uses TRBV4-1 and TRBJ1-4; D gene ambiguous. Germline-derived CDR1 and CDR2 are MGHRA and YSYEKL. The CDR3 loop spans 12 amino acids. V was cut by 0 bases and J by 7 bases, with 3 bases left in between. This CDR3 reads CASSQDSEKLFF. The CDR3 bases are TGCGCCAGCAGCCAAGATAGTGAAAAACTGTTTTTT.

The J gene is TRBJ1-4, the V gene TRBV27; weak D call: TRBD1 (5 bases). V lost 7 bases and J 7 bases, leaving 19 bases between the germline ends. Germline loops: CDR1 MNHEY, CDR2 SMNVEV (reference sequence). The CDR3 runs to 15 residues. CDR3 in DNA: TGTGCCAGCACCACCCGGGTGGGGGGGACTGAAAAACTGTTTTTT. It is translated as CASTTRVGGTEKLFF. Complete variable domain (other parts from reference TRBV27 and TRBJ1-4): EAQVTQNPRYLITVTGKKLTVTCSQNMNHEYMSWYRQDPGLGLRQIYYSMNVEVTDKGDVPEGYKVSRKEKRNFPLILESPSPNQTSLYFCASTTRVGGTEKLFFGSGTQLSVL.

The genes are TRBV6-1 and TRBJ2-3; 8 bases fit TRBD1. The CDR3 consists of 14 residues. V dropped 5 bases and J dropped 6; count of bases not matched to a gene: 7. Germline V CDR1 and CDR2: MNHNS, SASEGT. The CDR3 DNA reads as TGTGCCAGCAGTCAGGGGGCGGCAGGGGATACGCAGTATTTT. Translated: CASSQGAAGDTQYF.

The chain uses TRBV7-2 and TRBJ2-1, with D tentatively TRBD2 (6 bases). V was pared by 4 bases and J by 0 bases, with 10 bases between. Germline V gene sequence: CDR1 SGHTA, CDR2 FQGNSA. This CDR3 comprises 15 residues. CDR3 sequence reads: CASSSRGGSYNEQFF. As DNA, the CDR3 is TGTGCCAGCAGCTCTAGGGGAGGCTCCTACAATGAGCAGTTCTTC.

The gene calls are TRBV7-6 and TRBJ2-7; tentative D call: TRBD2 (6 bases). The V gene's germline CDR1 is SGHVS and CDR2 FNYEAQ. CDR3 length: 14 residues. V was cut by 0 bases and J by 5 bases, with 11 bases left in between. The CDR3 nucleotides are TGTGCCAGCAGCTTAGCCTATCGGAGGGACGAGCAGTACTTC. Residues: CASSLAYRRDEQYF.

The J gene is TRBJ1-5, the V gene TRBV5-6; tentatively, D is TRBD1 (6 bases). The CDR3 length is 15 residues. Germline V gene sequence: CDR1 SGHDT, CDR2 YYEEEE. Deletions cut 1 base from V and 5 bases from J, with 13 bases between. The CDR3 DNA is TGTGCCAGCAGCTTGAGGGGGTTCACCTATCAGCCCCAGCATTTT. Protein product: CASSLRGFTYQPQHF.

The V and J genes are TRBV5-1 and TRBJ1-2; TRBD1 might be the D (5 bases). The CDR3 spans 11 residues. Trimming took off 0 bases at V and 8 bases at J, with 5 bases between the two ends. The germline V gene encodes CDR1 SGHRS and CDR2 YFSETQ. CDR3 amino acids: CASSLDRGYTF. For the CDR3, the DNA is TGCGCCAGCAGCTTGGACAGGGGCTACACCTTC.

The chain joins TRBV28 to TRBJ1-6; unclear D gene. The CDR3 is made up of 12 amino acids. Germline V gene data show CDR1 as MDHEN and CDR2 as SYDVKM. The V and J ends lost 6 bases and 9 bases respectively, with 9 bases between them. The CDR3 loop is CASRRSPSPLHF. CDR3 DNA: TGTGCCAGCAGGCGGTCCCCTTCACCCCTCCACTTT.

The gene calls are TRBV6-6 and TRBJ1-1; D is perhaps TRBD1 (5 bases). Germline CDR1 and CDR2: MNHNY and SVGAGI (reference sequence). The CDR3 spans 15 residues. V shed 4 bases and J shed 1 base, with 13 bases lying between them. The CDR3, as DNA: TGTGCCAGCAGTTCCTCAATCGGGGGGAACACTGAAGCTTTCTTT. It specifies CASSSSIGGNTEAFF.

The CDR3 DNA is TGTGCCAGTACGGAGGGACCCGGGAGAGCTTTCTTT. Encoded protein: CASTEGPGRAFF. This chain connects TRBV19 to TRBJ1-1; D possibly corresponds to TRBD1 (5 bases). The germline V and J ends were trimmed by 7 bases and 10 bases, with 16 bases remaining between them. Per germline, CDR1 LNHDA and CDR2 SQIVND (reference sequence). The CDR3 contains 12 residues. Full variable domain (remainder filled in from reference TRBV19 and TRBJ1-1): DGGITQSPKYLFRKEGQNVTLSCEQNLNHDAMYWYRQDPGQGLRLIYYSQIVNDFQKGDIAEGYSVSREKKESFPLTVTSAQKNPTAFYLCASTEGPGRAFFGQGTRLTVV.

This chain links TRBV5-1 with TRBJ1-1, with D unclear. The V end lost 4 bases, the J end lost 0 bases, and 10 bases lay between the germline ends. Per the germline V gene, CDR1 is SGHRS and CDR2 is YFSETQ. The CDR3 runs 14 residues. CDR3 sequence reads: CASSPATLNTEAFF. The CDR3 DNA is TGCGCCAGCAGCCCGGCGACTTTGAACACTGAAGCTTTCTTT.

The chain joins TRBV29-1 to TRBJ2-1; D assignment may be TRBD1 or TRBD2 (6 bases each). The CDR3 loop spans 11 amino acids. Looked up from germline, CDR1 is SQVTM and CDR2 is ANQGSEA. The V end lost 0 bases, the J end lost 15 bases, and 12 bases lay between the germline ends. The CDR3 protein is CSVEEGGRPFF. The CDR3 DNA reads as TGCAGCGTTGAAGAGGGGGGCCGGCCGTTCTTC.

This chain connects TRBV5-5 to TRBJ1-4; D is uncertain. Per germline, CDR1 SGHKS and CDR2 YYEKEE (reference sequence). Trimming pared 2 bases from V and 3 bases from J, leaving 11 bases between. The CDR3 is 15 amino acids. This CDR3 reads CASSFRSSANEKLFF. The CDR3 DNA reads TGTGCCAGCAGCTTCCGGAGCAGTGCTAATGAAAAACTGTTTTTT.

The chain combines TRBV4-1 with TRBJ1-6, with 7 bases identical to TRBD1. The CDR3 is made up of 16 amino acids. The ends lost 4 bases at V and 4 bases at J; junction bases unmatched: 7. CDR1 and CDR2 from the germline V gene are MGHRA and YSYEKL. The CDR3 region has the DNA TGCGCCAGCAGCCTTAGCGGACAGGCTTATAATTCACCCCTCCACTTT. It translates to CASSLSGQAYNSPLHF.

The V gene is TRBV5-6, the J gene TRBJ2-2, with D possibly called TRBD1 or TRBD2 (6 bases each). Trimming left V 0 bases short and J 5 bases short, with 11 bases between. The CDR3 extends over 15 amino acids. Germline V lookup: CDR1 SGHDT, CDR2 YYEEEE. The CDR3, as DNA: TGTGCCAGCAGCTTGGTTCGGAGGGGGACCGGGGAGCTGTTTTTT. Protein sequence: CASSLVRRGTGELFF.

V usage is TRBV7-2 and J usage is TRBJ2-5; maybe TRBD2 (5 bases). V lost 4 bases, J lost 5 bases, and 8 bases lay in between. Germline CDR1 SGHTA, CDR2 FQGNSA. The CDR3 extends over 12 amino acids. CDR3 DNA: TGTGCCAGCAGCTCCGGGGAGGAGACCCAGTACTTC. Its translation: CASSSGEETQYF.

This clone has just a few counts. The CDR3 nucleotides are TGTGCCAGCACCCGAGCAGATACGCAGTATTTT. This sequence encodes CASTRADTQYF. The V call is TRBV6-6, the J call TRBJ2-3, with D uncertain. This CDR3 is built from 11 residues. The V and J ends lost 7 bases and 4 bases respectively, with 6 bases between them. CDR1 and CDR2 from the germline V gene are MNHNY and SVGAGI (reference sequence).

The V and J genes are TRBV5-1 and TRBJ1-2; TRBD1 might be the D (6 bases). V lost 4 bases to trimming and J lost 4 bases, with 14 bases between them. From germline, CDR1 is SGHRS and CDR2 YFSETQ. The CDR3 is 14 amino acids. CDR3 region: CASSDQQGTYGYTF. For the CDR3, the DNA is TGCGCCAGCAGCGATCAACAGGGTACCTATGGCTACACCTTC.

The V and J genes are TRBV27 and TRBJ1-1; 7 bases map to TRBD1. CDR1 and CDR2 from the germline V gene are MNHEY and SMNVEV (reference sequence). The CDR3 consists of 13 residues. Losses at the gene ends were 7 bases for V and 4 bases for J; bases not matched to a gene: 6. CDR3 DNA sequence: TGTGCCAGCATCCGCCCAGGGGGCACTGAAGCTTTCTTT. It encodes CASIRPGGTEAFF.

This clone came up a few times. The V call is TRBV4-1, the J call TRBJ2-6; TRBD1 might be the D (6 bases). Trimming left V 0 bases short and J 2 bases short, with 14 bases between. CDR1 MGHRA and CDR2 YSYEKL come from the germline V gene. CDR3 length: 18 amino acids. CDR3 in amino acids: CASSQDSGVVTGANVLTF. DNA of the CDR3: TGCGCCAGCAGCCAAGATTCAGGGGTAGTGACTGGGGCCAACGTCCTGACTTTC.

The gene calls are TRBV4-3 and TRBJ1-1; D is unresolved. Germline lookup yields CDR1 LGHNA and CDR2 YSLEER. This CDR3 has 16 residues. V lost 0 bases and J lost 0, with 11 bases in between. CDR3 coding DNA: TGCGCCAGCAGCCAAGATCCGGGATTTATGAACACTGAAGCTTTCTTT. This sequence encodes CASSQDPGFMNTEAFF.

This chain connects TRBV7-9 to TRBJ1-2; tentatively, D is TRBD1 (6 bases). The germline V gene has CDR1 SEHNR and CDR2 FQNEAQ (reference sequence). Trimming pared 7 bases from V and 4 bases from J, leaving 13 bases between. There are 13 residues in the CDR3. CDR3 coding DNA: TGTGCCAGCATCCCGACAGGCGGCTATGGCTACACCTTC. Its translation is CASIPTGGYGYTF.